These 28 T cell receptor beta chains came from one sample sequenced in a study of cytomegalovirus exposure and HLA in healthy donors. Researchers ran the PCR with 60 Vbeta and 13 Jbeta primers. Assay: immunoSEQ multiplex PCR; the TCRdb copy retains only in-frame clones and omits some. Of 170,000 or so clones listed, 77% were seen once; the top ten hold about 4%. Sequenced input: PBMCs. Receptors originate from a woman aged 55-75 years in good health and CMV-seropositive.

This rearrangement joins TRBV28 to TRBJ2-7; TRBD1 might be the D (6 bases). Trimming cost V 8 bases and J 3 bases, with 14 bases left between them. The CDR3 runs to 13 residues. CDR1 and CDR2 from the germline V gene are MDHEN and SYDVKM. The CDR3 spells CASGTLPNYEQYF. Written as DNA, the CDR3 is TGTGCCAGCGGGACACTCCCTAACTACGAGCAGTACTTC.

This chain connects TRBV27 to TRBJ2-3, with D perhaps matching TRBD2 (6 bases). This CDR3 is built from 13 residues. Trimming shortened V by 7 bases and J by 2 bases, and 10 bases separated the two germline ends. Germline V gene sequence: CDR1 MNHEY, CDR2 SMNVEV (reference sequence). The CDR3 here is CASIRDSTDTQYF. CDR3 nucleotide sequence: TGTGCCAGCATACGGGACTCCACAGATACGCAGTATTTT.

The CDR3 DNA reads as TGTGCCAGCAGTTACCCCCTTGGAGGGGACACCGGGGAGCTGTTTTTT. It encodes CASSYPLGGDTGELFF. The chain uses TRBV6-6 and TRBJ2-2, with D possibly TRBD2 on 6 matching bases. In germline, CDR1 is MNHNY, CDR2 SVGAGI (reference sequence). There are 16 residues in the CDR3. V lost 2 bases to trimming and J lost 3 bases, with 13 bases between them.

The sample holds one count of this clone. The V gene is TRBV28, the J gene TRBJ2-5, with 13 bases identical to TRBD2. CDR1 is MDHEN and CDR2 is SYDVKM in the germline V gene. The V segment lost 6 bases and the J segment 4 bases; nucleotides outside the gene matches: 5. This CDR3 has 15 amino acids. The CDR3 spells CASSILAGGIETQYF. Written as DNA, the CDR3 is TGTGCCAGCAGCATACTAGCGGGGGGGATAGAGACCCAGTACTTC.

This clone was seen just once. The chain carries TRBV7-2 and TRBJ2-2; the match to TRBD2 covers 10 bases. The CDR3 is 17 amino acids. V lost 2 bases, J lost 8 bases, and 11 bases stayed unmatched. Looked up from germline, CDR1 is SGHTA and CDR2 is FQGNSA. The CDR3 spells CASSLPAGGPQSGELFF. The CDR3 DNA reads TGTGCCAGCAGCTTACCAGCGGGAGGGCCTCAGAGTGGGGAGCTGTTTTTT.

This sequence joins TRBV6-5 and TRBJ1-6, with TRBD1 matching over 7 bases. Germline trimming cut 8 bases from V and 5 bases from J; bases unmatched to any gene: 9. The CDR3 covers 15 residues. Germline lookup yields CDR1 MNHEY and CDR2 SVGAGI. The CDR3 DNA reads TGTGCCAGCCGGCAGGGGGGTCATCATAATTCACCCCTCCACTTT. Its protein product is CASRQGGHHNSPLHF.

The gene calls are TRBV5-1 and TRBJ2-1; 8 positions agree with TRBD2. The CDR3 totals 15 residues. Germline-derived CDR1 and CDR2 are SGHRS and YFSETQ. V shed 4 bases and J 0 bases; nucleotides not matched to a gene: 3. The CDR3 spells CASSPGGGSYNEQFF. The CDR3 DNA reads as TGCGCCAGCAGCCCCGGGGGGGGCTCCTACAATGAGCAGTTCTTC.

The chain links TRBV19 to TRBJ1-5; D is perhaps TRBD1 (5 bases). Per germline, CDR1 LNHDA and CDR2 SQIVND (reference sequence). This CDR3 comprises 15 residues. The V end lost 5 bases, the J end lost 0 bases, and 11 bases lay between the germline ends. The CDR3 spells CASSWLGGSNQPQHF. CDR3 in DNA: TGTGCCAGTAGTTGGCTGGGGGGTAGCAATCAGCCCCAGCATTTT.

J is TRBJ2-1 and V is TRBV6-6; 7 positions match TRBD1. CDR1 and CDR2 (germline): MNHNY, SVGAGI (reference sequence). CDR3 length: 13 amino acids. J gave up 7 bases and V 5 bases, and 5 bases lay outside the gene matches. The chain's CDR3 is CASSLTGWNEQFF. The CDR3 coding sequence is TGTGCCAGCAGTCTGACAGGGTGGAATGAGCAGTTCTTC.

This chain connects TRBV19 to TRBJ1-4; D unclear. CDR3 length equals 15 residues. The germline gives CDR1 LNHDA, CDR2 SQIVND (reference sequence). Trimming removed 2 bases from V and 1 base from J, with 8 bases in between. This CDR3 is CASSILRETNEKLFF. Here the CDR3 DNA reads TGTGCCAGTAGTATACTGAGGGAAACTAATGAAAAACTGTTTTTT. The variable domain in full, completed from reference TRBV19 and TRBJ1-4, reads DGGITQSPKYLFRKEGQNVTLSCEQNLNHDAMYWYRQDPGQGLRLIYYSQIVNDFQKGDIAEGYSVSREKKESFPLTVTSAQKNPTAFYLCASSILRETNEKLFFGSGTQLSVL.

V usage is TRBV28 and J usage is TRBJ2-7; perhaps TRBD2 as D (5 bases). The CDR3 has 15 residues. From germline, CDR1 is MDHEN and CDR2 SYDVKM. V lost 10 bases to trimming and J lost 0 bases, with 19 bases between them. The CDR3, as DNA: TGTGCCACCCTCTCAATCCAGCGGAGCTCCTACGAGCAGTACTTC. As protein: CATLSIQRSSYEQYF. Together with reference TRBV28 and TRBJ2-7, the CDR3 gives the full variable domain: DVKVTQSSRYLVKRTGEKVFLECVQDMDHENMFWYRQDPGLGLRLIYFSYDVKMKEKGDIPEGYSVSREKKERFSLILESASTNQTSMYLCATLSIQRSSYEQYFGPGTRLTVT.

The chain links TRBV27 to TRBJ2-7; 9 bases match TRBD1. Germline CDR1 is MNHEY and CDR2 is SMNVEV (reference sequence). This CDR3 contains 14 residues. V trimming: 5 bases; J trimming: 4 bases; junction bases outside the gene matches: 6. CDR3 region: CASSPDRGRYEQYF. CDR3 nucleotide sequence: TGTGCCAGCAGTCCCGACAGGGGGAGATACGAGCAGTACTTC.

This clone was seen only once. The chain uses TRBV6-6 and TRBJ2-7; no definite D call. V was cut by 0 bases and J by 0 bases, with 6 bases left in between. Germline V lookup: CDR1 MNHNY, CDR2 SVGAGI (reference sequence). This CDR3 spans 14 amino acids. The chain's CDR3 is CASSYSRISYEQYF. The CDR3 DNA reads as TGTGCCAGCAGTTACTCTAGAATCTCCTACGAGCAGTACTTC.

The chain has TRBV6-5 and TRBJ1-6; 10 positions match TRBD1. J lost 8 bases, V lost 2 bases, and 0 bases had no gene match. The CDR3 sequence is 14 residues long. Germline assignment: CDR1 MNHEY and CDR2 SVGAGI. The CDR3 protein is CASSYGTGDSPLHF. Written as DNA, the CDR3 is TGTGCCAGCAGTTACGGGACAGGGGATTCACCCCTCCACTTT.

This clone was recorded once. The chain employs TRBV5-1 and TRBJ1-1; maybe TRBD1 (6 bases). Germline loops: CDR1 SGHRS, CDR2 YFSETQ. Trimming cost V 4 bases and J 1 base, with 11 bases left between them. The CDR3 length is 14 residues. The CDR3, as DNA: TGCGCCAGCAGCCCCCTCAGGGGGAACACTGAAGCTTTCTTT. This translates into CASSPLRGNTEAFF.

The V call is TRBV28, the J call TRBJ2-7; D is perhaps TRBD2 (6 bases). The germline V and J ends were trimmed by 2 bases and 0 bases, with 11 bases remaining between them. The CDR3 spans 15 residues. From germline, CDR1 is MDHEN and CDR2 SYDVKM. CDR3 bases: TGTGCCAGCAGTTTAGTTGGGGGGAGCTCCTACGAGCAGTACTTC. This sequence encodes CASSLVGGSSYEQYF.

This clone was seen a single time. The CDR3 bases are TGTGCCAGCAGCGCACAGGGGGCTGTGAGCAATCAGCCCCAGCATTTT. This encodes CASSAQGAVSNQPQHF. The chain has TRBV7-8 and TRBJ1-5, with 9 bases lining up with TRBD1. J gave up 1 base and V 5 bases, and 6 bases lay outside the gene matches. Germline V gene lookup returns CDR1 SGHVS and CDR2 FQNEAQ. The CDR3 is made up of 16 amino acids.

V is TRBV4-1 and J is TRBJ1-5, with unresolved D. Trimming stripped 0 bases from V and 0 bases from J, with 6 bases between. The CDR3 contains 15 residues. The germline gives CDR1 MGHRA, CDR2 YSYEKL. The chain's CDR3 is CASSQEWASNQPQHF. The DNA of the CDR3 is TGCGCCAGCAGCCAAGAGTGGGCTAGCAATCAGCCCCAGCATTTT.

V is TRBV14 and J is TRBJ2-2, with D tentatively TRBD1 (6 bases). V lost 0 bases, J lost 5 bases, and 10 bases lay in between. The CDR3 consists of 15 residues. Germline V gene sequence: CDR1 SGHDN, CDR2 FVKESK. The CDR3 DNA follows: TGTGCCAGCAGCCAAGATATGGACAGAACCGGGGAGCTGTTTTTT. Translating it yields CASSQDMDRTGELFF.

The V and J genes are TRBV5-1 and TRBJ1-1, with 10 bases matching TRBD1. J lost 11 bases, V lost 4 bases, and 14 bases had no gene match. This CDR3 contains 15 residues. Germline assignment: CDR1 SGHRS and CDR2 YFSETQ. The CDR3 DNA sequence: TGCGCCAGCAGCCCCGGACAGGGGGAGTTAGGGGGGGCTTTCTTT. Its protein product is CASSPGQGELGGAFF.

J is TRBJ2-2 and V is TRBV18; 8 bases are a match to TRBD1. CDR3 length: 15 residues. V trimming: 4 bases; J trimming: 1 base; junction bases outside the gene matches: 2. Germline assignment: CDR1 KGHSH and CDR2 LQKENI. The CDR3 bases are TGTGCCAGCTCACGAGGGACAGGGAACACCGGGGAGCTGTTTTTT. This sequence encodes CASSRGTGNTGELFF.

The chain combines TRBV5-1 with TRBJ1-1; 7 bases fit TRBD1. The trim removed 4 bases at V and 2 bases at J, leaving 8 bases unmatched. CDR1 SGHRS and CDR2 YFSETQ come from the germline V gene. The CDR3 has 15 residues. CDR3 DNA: TGCGCCAGCAGCCCGGAAGGGACAGTCAACACTGAAGCTTTCTTT. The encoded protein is CASSPEGTVNTEAFF.

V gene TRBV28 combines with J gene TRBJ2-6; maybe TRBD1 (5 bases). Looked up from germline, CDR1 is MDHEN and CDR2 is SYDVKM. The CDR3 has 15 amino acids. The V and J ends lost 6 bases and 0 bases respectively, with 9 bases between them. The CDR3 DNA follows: TGTGCCAGCAGCAGACAGAGCTCTGGGGCCAACGTCCTGACTTTC. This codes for CASSRQSSGANVLTF.

CDR3 nucleotide sequence: TGTGCCAGCAACCGACAGCGGGATTTGAACACTGAAGCTTTCTTT. This gives the protein CASNRQRDLNTEAFF. The V call is TRBV9, the J call TRBJ1-1; TRBD1 might be the D (5 bases). Trimming removed 6 bases from V and 0 bases from J, with 15 bases in between. CDR3 length equals 15 residues. Germline V lookup: CDR1 SGDLS, CDR2 YYNGEE.

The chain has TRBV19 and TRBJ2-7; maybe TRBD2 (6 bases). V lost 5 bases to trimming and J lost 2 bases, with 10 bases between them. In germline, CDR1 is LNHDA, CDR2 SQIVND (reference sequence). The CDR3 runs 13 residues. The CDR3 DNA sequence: TGTGCCAGTAGTCGGGGGAATCCCTACGAGCAGTACTTC. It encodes CASSRGNPYEQYF.

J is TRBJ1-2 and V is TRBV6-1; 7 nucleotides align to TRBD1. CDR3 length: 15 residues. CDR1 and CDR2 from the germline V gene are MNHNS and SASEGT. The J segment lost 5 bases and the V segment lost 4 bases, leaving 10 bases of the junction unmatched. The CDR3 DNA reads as TGTGCCAGCAGTGCTCGGAGGACAGGCGAGTATGGCTACACCTTC. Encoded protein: CASSARRTGEYGYTF.

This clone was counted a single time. The CDR3 reads CASSSRTLAGAVDEQFF. In DNA, the CDR3 is TGTGCCAGCAGTTCCCGAACACTAGCGGGGGCTGTCGATGAGCAGTTCTTC. This chain uses TRBV27 with TRBJ2-1; 11 bases agree with TRBD2. Germline CDR1 is MNHEY and CDR2 is SMNVEV (reference sequence). CDR3 length equals 17 residues. V was pared by 4 bases and J by 8 bases, with 13 bases of the junction left unmatched.

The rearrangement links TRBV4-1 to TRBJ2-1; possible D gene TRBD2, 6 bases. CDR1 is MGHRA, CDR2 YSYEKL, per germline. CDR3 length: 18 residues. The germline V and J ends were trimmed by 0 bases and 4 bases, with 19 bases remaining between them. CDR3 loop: CASSQDSLDYSQYNEQFF. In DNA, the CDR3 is TGCGCCAGCAGCCAAGATTCTTTGGACTACTCACAGTACAATGAGCAGTTCTTC.